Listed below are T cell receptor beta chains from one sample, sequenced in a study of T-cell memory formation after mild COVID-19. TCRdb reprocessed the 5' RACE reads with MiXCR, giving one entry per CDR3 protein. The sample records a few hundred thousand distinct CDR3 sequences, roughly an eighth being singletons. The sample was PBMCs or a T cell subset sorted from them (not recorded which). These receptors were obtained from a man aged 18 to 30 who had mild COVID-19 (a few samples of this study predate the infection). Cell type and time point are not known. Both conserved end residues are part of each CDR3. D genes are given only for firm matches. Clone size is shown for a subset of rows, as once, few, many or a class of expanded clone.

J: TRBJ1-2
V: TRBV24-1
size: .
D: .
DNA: TGTGCCACCAGTGATTATGGGGGGCATAGCACCTTC
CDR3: CATSDYGGHSTF

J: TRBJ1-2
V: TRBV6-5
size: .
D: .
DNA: TGTGCCAGCAGTTACGCGTCTGGCTACACCTTC
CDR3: CASSYASGYTF

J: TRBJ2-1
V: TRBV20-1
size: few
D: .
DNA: TGCAGTGCTAGGCCGCGTAGTACGAATGAGCAGTTCTTC
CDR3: CSARPRSTNEQFF

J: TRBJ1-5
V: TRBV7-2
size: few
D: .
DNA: TGTGCCAGCAGCGCGGACAGAAGGGTAGGTCAGCCCCAGCATTTT
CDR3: CASSADRRVGQPQHF

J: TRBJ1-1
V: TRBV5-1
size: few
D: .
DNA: TGCGCCAGCAGCTCGGGGGACTACACTGAAGCTTTCTTT
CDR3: CASSSGDYTEAFF

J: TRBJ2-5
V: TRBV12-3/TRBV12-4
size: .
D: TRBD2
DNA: TGTGCCAGCACCCCGCGGGGGGTCGAGACCCAGTACTTC
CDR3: CASTPRGVETQYF

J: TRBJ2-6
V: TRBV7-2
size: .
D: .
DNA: TGTGCCAGCAGCTTAGGTGGAGGGACTGGGGCCAACGTCCTGACTTTC
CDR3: CASSLGGGTGANVLTF

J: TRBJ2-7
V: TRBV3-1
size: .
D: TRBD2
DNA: TGTGCCAGCAGCCAAGACCCCGGGACTAGGTTCTACGAGCAGTACTTC
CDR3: CASSQDPGTRFYEQYF

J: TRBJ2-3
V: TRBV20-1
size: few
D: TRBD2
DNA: TGCAGTCCTCCACGGCTAGCGGGTTACACAGATACGCAGTATTTT
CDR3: CSPPRLAGYTDTQYF

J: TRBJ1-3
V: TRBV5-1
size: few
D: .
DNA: TGCGCCAGCAGCTTGGAACGGCTCTCTGGAAACACCATATATTTT
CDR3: CASSLERLSGNTIYF

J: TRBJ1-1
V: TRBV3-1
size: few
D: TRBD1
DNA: TGTGCCAGCAGCCAAAGCCCGACAGGGTTTGAAGCTTTCTTT
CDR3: CASSQSPTGFEAFF

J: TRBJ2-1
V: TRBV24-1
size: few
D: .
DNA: TGTGCCACCAGTGGCCGGACAGCCCCGAATGAGCAGTTCTTC
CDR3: CATSGRTAPNEQFF

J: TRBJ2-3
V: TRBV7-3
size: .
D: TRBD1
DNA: TGTGCCAGCAGCTTCGACAGGGGATCAGATACGCAGTATTTT
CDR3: CASSFDRGSDTQYF

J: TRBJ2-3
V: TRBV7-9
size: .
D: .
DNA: TGTGCCAGCAGCCGTTCAGAGGGTATTGAGACAGATACGCAGTATTTT
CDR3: CASSRSEGIETDTQYF

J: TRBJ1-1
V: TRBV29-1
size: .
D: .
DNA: TGCAGCGCCGAGGCCCGGGGGGCCAGCACTGAAGCTTTCTTT
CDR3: CSAEARGASTEAFF

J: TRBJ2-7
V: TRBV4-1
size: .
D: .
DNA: TGCGCCAGCAGCCAAGAGCCAGACTACGAGCAGTACTTC
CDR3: CASSQEPDYEQYF

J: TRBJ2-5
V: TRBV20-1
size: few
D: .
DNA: TGCAGTGCGCCGCCCGCGGGCAAAGAGACCCAGTACTTC
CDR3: CSAPPAGKETQYF

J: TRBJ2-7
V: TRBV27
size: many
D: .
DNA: TGTGCCACCCAGAGGGCAGGGGCGTCCTACGAGCAGTACTTC
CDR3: CATQRAGASYEQYF

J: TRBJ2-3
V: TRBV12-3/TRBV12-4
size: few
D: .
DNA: TGTGCCAGCAGTTCGCCGAGTCGGGGAGCAGATACGCAGTATTTT
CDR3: CASSSPSRGADTQYF

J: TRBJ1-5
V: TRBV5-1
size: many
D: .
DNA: TGCGCCAGCAGCTTGGCCGGAGACCATTATCAGCCCCAGCATTTT
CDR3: CASSLAGDHYQPQHF

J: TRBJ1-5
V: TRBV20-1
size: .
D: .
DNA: TGCAGTGCCGGTTCAAGCAATCAGCCCCAGCATTTT
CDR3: CSAGSSNQPQHF

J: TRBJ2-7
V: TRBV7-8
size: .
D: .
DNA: TGTGCCAGCAGCTCTGCGGCGGCCGGCTACTACGAGCAGTACTTC
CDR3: CASSSAAAGYYEQYF

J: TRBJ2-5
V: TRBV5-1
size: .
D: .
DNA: TGCGCCAGCAGCTCGATACAGGGAGGGGAGACCCAGTACTTC
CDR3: CASSSIQGGETQYF

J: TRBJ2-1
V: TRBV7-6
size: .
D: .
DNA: TGTGCCAGCAGCTTAATTACGGGGCGCAATGAGCAGTTCTTC
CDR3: CASSLITGRNEQFF

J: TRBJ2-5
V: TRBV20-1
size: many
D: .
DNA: TGCAGTGCTCCGGCAGGGCGGAGAGAGACCCAGTACTTC
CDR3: CSAPAGRRETQYF

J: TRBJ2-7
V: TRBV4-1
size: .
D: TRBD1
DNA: TGCGCCAGCAGCCAAGAGAGCAGGGGGCATAATGAGCAGTACTTC
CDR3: CASSQESRGHNEQYF

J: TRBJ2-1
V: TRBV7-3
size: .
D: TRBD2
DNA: TGTGCCAGCAGCCCGGGACTAGCGGGGGATGAGCAGTTCTTC
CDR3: CASSPGLAGDEQFF

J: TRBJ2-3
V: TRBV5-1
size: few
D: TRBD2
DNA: TGCGCCAGCAGCTGGGGGACTAGTTCCGATACGCAGTATTTT
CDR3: CASSWGTSSDTQYF

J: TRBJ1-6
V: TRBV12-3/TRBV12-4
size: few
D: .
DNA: TGTGCCAGCACACCGGGGGCCCGGAATTCACCCCTCCACTTT
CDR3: CASTPGARNSPLHF

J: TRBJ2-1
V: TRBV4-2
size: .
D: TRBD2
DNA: TGTGCCAGCAGTGCGGGGGTGAATGAGCAGTTCTTC
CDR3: CASSAGVNEQFF

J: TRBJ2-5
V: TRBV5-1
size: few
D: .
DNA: TGCGCCAGCAGACGAGACAGGTTCTATCAAGAGATCCAGTACTTC
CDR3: CASRRDRFYQEIQYF

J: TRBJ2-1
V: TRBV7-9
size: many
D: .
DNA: TGTGCCAGCAGCTTTGACCCTCACAATGAGCAGTTCTTC
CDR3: CASSFDPHNEQFF

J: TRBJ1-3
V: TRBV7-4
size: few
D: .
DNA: TGTGCCAGCAGCTTAAGGGCGGTGGACCTCTTCTCTGGAAACACCATATATTTT
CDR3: CASSLRAVDLFSGNTIYF

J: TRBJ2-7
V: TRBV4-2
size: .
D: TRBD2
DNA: TGTGCCAGCAGCAGGGTGTCGGGACTATCCTACGAGCAGTACTTC
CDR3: CASSRVSGLSYEQYF

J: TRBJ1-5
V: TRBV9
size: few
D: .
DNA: TGTGCCAGCAGCGTAGAAGGGAGCAATCAGCCCCAGCATTTT
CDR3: CASSVEGSNQPQHF

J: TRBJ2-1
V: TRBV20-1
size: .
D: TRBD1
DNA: TGCAGTGCGAGAAATCCGCGGACAGGGGGTAGGGATGAGCAGTTCTTC
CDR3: CSARNPRTGGRDEQFF

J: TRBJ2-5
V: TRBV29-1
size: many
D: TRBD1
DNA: TGCAGCGCAATAACACGAGCCGCCAGGGGGCTCAAGACGGAGACCCAGTACTTC
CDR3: CSAITRAARGLKTETQYF

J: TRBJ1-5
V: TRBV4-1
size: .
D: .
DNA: TGCGCCAGCAGCCAAGAGTCTTGGCAGGGCGGCAATCAGCCCCAGCATTTT
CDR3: CASSQESWQGGNQPQHF

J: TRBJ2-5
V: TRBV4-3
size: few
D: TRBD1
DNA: TGCGCCAGCAGCCGCGGGACAGGGTCGTATGAGACCCAGTACTTC
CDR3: CASSRGTGSYETQYF

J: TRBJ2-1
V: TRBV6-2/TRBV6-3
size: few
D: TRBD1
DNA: TGTGCCAGCAGTTACGCGAATCTACAGGGGGGTGAGCAGTTCTTC
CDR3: CASSYANLQGGEQFF

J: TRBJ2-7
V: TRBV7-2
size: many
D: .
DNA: TGTGCCAGCAGCTTAGGATTGGACGCCTACGAGCAGTACTTC
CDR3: CASSLGLDAYEQYF

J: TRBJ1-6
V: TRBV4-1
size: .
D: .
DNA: TGCGCCAGCAGCCAAGATAGAAGGGCAGCCCATAATTCACCCCTCCACTTT
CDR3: CASSQDRRAAHNSPLHF

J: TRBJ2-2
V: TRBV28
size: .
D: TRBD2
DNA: TGTGCCAGCAGTCGGGGGGGACCCGTTACGAACACCGGGGAGCTGTTTTTT
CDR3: CASSRGGPVTNTGELFF

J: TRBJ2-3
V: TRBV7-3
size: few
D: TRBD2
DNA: TGTGCCAGCAGCGCCCTAGGGGCGGGGGGCACAGATACGCAGTATTTT
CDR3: CASSALGAGGTDTQYF

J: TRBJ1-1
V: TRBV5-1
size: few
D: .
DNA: TGCGCCAGCAGCGATCAAGTGTTGAACACTGAAGCTTTCTTT
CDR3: CASSDQVLNTEAFF

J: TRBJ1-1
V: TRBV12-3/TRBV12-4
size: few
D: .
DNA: TGTGCCAGCAGTCAAGCCCCAGTTGAAGCTTTCTTT
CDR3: CASSQAPVEAFF

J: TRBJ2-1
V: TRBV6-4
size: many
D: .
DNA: TGTGCCAGCAAGGTAGGGGGCTCCTACAATGAGCAGTTCTTC
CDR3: CASKVGGSYNEQFF

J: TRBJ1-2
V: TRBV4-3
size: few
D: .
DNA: TGCGCCAGCAGCCAAGATCACCCGAACCCCTATGGCTACACCTTC
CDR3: CASSQDHPNPYGYTF

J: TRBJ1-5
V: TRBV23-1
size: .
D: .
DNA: TGCGCCAGCGGGGGGGAAGGCAATCAGCCCCAGCATTTT
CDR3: CASGGEGNQPQHF

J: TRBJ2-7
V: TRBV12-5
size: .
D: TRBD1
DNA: TGTGCTAGTGGTTTGGGTCCCGACAGGGCCAACTCCTACGAGCAGTACTTC
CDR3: CASGLGPDRANSYEQYF

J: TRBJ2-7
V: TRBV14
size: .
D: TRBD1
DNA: TGTGCCAGCAGCCAGTTCCAGGGGGCCTACGAGCAGTACTTC
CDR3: CASSQFQGAYEQYF

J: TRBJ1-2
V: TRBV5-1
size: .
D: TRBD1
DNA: TGCGCCAGCAGCAGGGGACAGCCGGGCTATGGCTACACCTTC
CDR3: CASSRGQPGYGYTF

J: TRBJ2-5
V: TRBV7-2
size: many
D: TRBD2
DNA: TGTGCCAGTAGTCTAGCGGGGGTTCAAGAGACCCAGTACTTC
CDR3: CASSLAGVQETQYF

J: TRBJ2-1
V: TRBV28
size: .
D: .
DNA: TGTGCCAGCAGTTTAAGCGCGGTAGTAGGGGGGCAGTTCTTC
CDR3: CASSLSAVVGGQFF

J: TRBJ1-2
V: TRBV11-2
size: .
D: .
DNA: TGTGCCAGCAGCCGAAAGGGTGGGGTCGATGACTATGGCTACACCTTC
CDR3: CASSRKGGVDDYGYTF

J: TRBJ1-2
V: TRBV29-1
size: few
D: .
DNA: TGCAGCGTTGAGGGTAGGGCGAACTATGGCTACACCTTC
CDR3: CSVEGRANYGYTF

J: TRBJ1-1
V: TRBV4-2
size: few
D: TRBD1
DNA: TGTGCCAGCAGCCACATCCGGGACAGGGTGTCAGGCACTGAAGCTTTCTTT
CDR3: CASSHIRDRVSGTEAFF